These 7 T cell receptor beta chains originate from one sample sequenced in a study of T cell responses to AZD1222 COVID-19 vaccine. Some clones are missing from TCRdb's copy, which holds only in-frame ones; the method was immunoSEQ multiplex PCR. Of about 94,000 clones in the sample, 85% were seen once. The sample here was peripheral blood, taken 28 days after the second AZD1222 dose. These TCRs come from an adult who received the AZD1222 COVID-19 vaccine.

This clone was picked up a small number of times. The chain couples TRBV7-2 to TRBJ1-1; a possible D gene is TRBD1 (6 bases). The CDR3 is made up of 13 amino acids. Germline V gene lookup returns CDR1 SGHTA and CDR2 FQGNSA. The V end was cut by 7 bases, the J end by 5 bases, with 14 bases between. The CDR3 DNA sequence: TGTGCCAGCACCCCGTACCAGGGGACTGAAGCTTTCTTT. Its translation is CASTPYQGTEAFF.

Worth noting for this clone: A read error may produce the germline difference seen at one junction end. The rearrangement uses TRBV7-6 and TRBJ2-3, with TRBD2 matching over 12 bases. This CDR3 spans 15 amino acids. The germline gives CDR1 SGHVS, CDR2 FNYEAQ. CDR3 sequence: CASSLAGGSTDTQYF. Here the CDR3 DNA reads TGTGCCAGCAGCCTAGCGGGAGGGAGCACAGATACGCAGTATTTT.

The chain carries TRBV28 and TRBJ2-7; the D gene is possibly TRBD2 (6 bases). Germline CDR1 is MDHEN and CDR2 is SYDVKM. V shed 8 bases and J shed 7 bases, with 18 bases lying between them. This CDR3 contains 13 residues. CDR3 loop: CASRRDSLREQYF. The CDR3 DNA is TGTGCCAGCCGACGGGACTCCCTAAGGGAGCAGTACTTC.

The CDR3 reads CASSLEQLSGNTIYF. The CDR3 DNA is TGCGCCAGCAGCTTGGAACAGCTCTCTGGAAACACCATATATTTT. The gene calls are TRBV5-1 and TRBJ1-3; D not certain. Trimming removed 0 bases from V and 0 bases from J, with 7 bases in between. CDR1 and CDR2 from the germline V gene are SGHRS and YFSETQ. The CDR3 has 15 residues.

This clone was counted only a few times. This chain links TRBV6-1 with TRBJ1-2; no firm D call. CDR3 length equals 14 residues. In germline, CDR1 is MNHNS, CDR2 SASEGT. Trimming took 3 bases from V and 5 from J, leaving 13 bases between them. The CDR3 is CASSEVMGQYGYTF. The DNA for the CDR3 is TGTGCCAGCAGTGAGGTGATGGGTCAGTATGGCTACACCTTC.

The chain uses TRBV7-3 and TRBJ2-1; TRBD1 might be the D (6 bases). CDR1 is SGHTA, CDR2 FQGTGA, per germline. The CDR3 contains 14 residues. Deletions cut 5 bases from V and 8 bases from J, with 16 bases between. DNA of the CDR3: TGTGCCAGCAGCAGTGGCAGGGCAGGGGATGAGCAGTTCTTC. Translated, it gives CASSSGRAGDEQFF. The entire variable domain, with the rest obtained from reference TRBV7-3 and TRBJ2-1, is as follows: GAGVSQTPSNKVTEKGKYVELRCDPISGHTALYWYRQSLGQGPEFLIYFQGTGAADDSGLPNDRFFAVRPEGSVSTLKIQRTERGDSAVYLCASSSGRAGDEQFFGPGTRLTVL.

This chain links TRBV27 with TRBJ2-7; 8 bases fit TRBD1. Trimming cost V 4 bases and J 6 bases; bases outside gene matches: 5. Germline values: CDR1 MNHEY, CDR2 SMNVEV (reference sequence). The CDR3 is 13 amino acids. The CDR3 coding sequence is TGTGCCAGCAGTTCATCAACAGGGGGCGAGCAGTACTTC. Translated, it gives CASSSSTGGEQYF.